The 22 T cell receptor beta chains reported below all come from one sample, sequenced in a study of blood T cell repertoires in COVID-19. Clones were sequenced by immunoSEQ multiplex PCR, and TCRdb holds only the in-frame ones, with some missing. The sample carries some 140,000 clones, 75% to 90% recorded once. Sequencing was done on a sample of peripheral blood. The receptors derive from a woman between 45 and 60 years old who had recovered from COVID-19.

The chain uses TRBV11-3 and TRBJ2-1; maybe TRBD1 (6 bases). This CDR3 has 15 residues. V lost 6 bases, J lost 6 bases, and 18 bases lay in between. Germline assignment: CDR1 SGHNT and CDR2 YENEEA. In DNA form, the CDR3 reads TGTGCCAGCAGGATCGCTCCCAGGGGCCTCAATGAGCAGTTCTTC. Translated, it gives CASRIAPRGLNEQFF.

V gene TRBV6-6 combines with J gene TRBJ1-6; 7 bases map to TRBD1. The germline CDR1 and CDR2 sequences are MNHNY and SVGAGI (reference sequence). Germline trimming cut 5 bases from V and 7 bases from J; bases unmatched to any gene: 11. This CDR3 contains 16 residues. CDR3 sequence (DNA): TGTGCCAGCAGTGGCCCAGGGGGTCTTGGCAATTCACCCCTCCACTTT. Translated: CASSGPGGLGNSPLHF.

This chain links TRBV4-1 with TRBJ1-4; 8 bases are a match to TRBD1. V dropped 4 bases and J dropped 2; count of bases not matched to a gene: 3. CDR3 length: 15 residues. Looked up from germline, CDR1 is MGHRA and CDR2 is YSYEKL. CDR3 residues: CASSRAGGTNEKLFF. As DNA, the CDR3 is TGCGCCAGCAGCCGAGCAGGGGGCACTAATGAAAAACTGTTTTTT.

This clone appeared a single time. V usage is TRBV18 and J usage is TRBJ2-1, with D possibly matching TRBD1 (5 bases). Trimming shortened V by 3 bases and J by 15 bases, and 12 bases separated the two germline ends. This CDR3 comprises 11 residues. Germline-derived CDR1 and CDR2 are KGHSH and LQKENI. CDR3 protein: CASSPATVAFF. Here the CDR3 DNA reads TGTGCCAGCTCACCGGCGACAGTAGCGTTCTTC.

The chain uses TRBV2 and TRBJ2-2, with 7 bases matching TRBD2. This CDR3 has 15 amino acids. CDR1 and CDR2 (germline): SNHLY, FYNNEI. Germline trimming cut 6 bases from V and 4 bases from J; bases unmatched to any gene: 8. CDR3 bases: TGTGCCAGCAGCGATCAGCGGGGCGGCACCGGGGAGCTGTTTTTT. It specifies CASSDQRGGTGELFF. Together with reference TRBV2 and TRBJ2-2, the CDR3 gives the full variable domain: EPEVTQTPSHQVTQMGQEVILRCVPISNHLYFYWYRQILGQKVEFLVSFYNNEISEKSEIFDDQFSVERPDGSNFTLKIRSTKLEDSAMYFCASSDQRGGTGELFFGEGSRLTVL.

This CDR3 reads CASSFAPGDGYTF. CDR3 sequence (DNA): TGTGCCAGCAGCTTTGCTCCGGGAGACGGCTACACCTTC. The chain employs TRBV7-3 and TRBJ1-2, with unresolved D. The CDR3 has 13 residues. V dropped 3 bases and J dropped 8 bases, with 13 bases sitting between them. CDR1 and CDR2 (germline): SGHTA, FQGTGA.

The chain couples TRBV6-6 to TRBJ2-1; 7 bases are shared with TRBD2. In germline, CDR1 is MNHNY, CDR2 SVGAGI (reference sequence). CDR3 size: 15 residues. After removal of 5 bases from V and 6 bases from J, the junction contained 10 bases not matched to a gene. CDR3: CASSLWGGSGNEQFF. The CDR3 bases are TGTGCCAGCAGTCTCTGGGGGGGTTCTGGCAATGAGCAGTTCTTC.

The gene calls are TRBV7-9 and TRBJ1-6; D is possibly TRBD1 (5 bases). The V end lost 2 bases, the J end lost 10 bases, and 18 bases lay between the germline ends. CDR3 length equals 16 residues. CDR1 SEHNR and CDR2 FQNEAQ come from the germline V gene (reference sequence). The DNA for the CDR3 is TGTGCCAGCAGCTTAAACCGGCCGACGGGGGGGTCACCCCTCCACTTT. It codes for CASSLNRPTGGSPLHF.

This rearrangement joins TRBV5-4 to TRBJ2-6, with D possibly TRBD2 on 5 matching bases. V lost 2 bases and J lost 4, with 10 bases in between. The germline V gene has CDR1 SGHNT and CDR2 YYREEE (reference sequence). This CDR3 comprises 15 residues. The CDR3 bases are TGTGCCAGCAGCTTTATCTCGGGGGGGGCCAACGTCCTGACTTTC. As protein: CASSFISGGANVLTF.

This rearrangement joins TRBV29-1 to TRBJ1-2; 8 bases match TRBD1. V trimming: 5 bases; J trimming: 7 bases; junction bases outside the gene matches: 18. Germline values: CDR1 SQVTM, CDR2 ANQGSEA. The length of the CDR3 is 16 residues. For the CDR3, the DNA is TGCAGCGTTCTAACGCCGGGACAGGTCTATGGTTTTGGCTACACCTTC. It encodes CSVLTPGQVYGFGYTF. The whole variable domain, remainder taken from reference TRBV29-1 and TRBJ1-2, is SAVISQKPSRDICQRGTSLTIQCQVDSQVTMMFWYRQQPGQSLTLIATANQGSEATYESGFVIDKFPISRPNLTFSTLTVSNMSPEDSSIYLCSVLTPGQVYGFGYTFGSGTRLTVV.

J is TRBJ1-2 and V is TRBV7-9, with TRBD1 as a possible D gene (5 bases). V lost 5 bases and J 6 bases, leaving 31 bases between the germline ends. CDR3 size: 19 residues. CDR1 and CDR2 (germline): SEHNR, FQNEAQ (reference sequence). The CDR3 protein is CASSISPGGGLQRSHGYTF. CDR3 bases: TGTGCCAGCAGCATTTCCCCGGGGGGGGGACTACAGAGGTCCCATGGCTACACCTTC. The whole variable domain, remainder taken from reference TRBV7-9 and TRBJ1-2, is DTGVSQNPRHKITKRGQNVTFRCDPISEHNRLYWYRQTLGQGPEFLTYFQNEAQLEKSRLLSDRFSAERPKGSFSTLEIQRTEQGDSAMYLCASSISPGGGLQRSHGYTFGSGTRLTVV.

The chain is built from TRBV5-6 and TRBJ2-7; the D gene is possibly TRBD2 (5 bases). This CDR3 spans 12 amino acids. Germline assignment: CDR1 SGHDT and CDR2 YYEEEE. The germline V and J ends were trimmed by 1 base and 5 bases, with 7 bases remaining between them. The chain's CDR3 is CASSLFGDEQYF. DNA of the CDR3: TGTGCCAGCAGCTTGTTCGGGGACGAGCAGTACTTC.

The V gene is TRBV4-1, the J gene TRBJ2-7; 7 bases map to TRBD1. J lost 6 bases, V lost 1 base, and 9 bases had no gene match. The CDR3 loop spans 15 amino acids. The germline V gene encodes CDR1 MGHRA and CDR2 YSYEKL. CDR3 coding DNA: TGCGCCAGCAGCCAAGCCCCCGGGACAGACATCGAGCAGTACTTC. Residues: CASSQAPGTDIEQYF.

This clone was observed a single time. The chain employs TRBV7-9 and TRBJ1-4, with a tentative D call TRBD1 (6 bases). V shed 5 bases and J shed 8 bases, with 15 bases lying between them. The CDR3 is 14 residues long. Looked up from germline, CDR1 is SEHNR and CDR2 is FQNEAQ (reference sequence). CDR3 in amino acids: CASSLQGVGEKLFF. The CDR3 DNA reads TGTGCCAGCAGCCTACAGGGAGTGGGGGAAAAACTGTTTTTT.

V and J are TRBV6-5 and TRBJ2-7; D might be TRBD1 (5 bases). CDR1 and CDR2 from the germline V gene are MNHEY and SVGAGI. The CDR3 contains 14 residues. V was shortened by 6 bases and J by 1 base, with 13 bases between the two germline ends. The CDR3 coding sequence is TGTGCCAGCAGGAATCAGGGAAAGTCCTACGAGCAGTACTTC. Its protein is CASRNQGKSYEQYF.

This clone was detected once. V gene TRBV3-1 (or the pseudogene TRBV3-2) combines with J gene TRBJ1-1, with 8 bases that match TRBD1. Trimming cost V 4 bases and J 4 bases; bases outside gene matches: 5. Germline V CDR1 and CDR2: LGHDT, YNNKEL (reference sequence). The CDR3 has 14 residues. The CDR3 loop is CASSRTGSRTEAFF. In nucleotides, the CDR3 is TGTGCCAGCAGCCGGACAGGGTCGCGCACTGAAGCTTTCTTT.

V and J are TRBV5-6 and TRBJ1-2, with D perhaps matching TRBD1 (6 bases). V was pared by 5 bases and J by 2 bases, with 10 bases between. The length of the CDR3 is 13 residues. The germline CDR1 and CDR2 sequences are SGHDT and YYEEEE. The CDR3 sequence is CASRSGQNYGYTF. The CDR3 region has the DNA TGTGCCAGCAGGTCCGGACAGAACTATGGCTACACCTTC.

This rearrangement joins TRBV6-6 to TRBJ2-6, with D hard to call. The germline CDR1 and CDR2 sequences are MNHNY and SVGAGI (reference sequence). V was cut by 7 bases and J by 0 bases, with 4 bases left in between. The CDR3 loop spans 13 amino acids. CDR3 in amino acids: CASISSGANVLTF. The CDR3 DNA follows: TGTGCCAGCATCAGCTCTGGGGCCAACGTCCTGACTTTC.

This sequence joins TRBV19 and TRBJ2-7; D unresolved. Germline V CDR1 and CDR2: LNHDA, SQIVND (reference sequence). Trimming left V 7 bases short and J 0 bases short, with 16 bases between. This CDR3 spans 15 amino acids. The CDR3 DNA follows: TGTGCCAGTATGCCCACCGGTCTCGACTCCTACGAGCAGTACTTC. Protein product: CASMPTGLDSYEQYF.

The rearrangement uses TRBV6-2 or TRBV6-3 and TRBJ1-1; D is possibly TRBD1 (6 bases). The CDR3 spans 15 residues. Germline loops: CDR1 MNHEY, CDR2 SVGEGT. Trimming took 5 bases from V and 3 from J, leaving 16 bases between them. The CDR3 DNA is TGTGCCAGCAGTGTGGACAGCGCCTCTTACACTGAAGCTTTCTTT. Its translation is CASSVDSASYTEAFF.

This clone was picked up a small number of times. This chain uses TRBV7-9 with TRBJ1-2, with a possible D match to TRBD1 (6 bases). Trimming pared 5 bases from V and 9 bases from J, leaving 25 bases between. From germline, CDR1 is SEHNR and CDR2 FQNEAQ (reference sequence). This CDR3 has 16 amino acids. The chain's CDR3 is CASSPAPYDRRKSYTF. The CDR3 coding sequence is TGTGCCAGCAGCCCTGCGCCCTACGACAGGCGTAAAAGCTACACCTTC.

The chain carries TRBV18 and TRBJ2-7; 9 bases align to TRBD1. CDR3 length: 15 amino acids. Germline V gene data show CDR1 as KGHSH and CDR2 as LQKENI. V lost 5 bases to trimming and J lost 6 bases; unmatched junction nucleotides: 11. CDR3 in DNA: TGTGCCAGCTCATCACGGACAGGGGCACCCTCCGAGCAGTACTTC. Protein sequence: CASSSRTGAPSEQYF.